The 9 T cell receptor beta chains below come from one sample, sequenced in a study of T cells in Graves' hyperthyroidism and ophthalmopathy (dated by TCRdb to about 2019). The receptor library was made with multiplex PCR. Instrument used: Illumina HiSeq 2000. TCR beta CDR3 regions were amplified from RNA transcripts. For the first round of RT-PCR on the TCR CDR3, the HTBI primer set was used together with the Qiagen OneStep RT-PCR kit. Using fastp trimming at Q25 and MiXCR clonotype assembly, TCRdb reanalyzed the public sequencing data and kept in-frame beta chains. Each record represents a unique CDR3 protein, reported with the most common genes and DNA among its rows. Recorded for this sample are 250,000 to 300,000 distinct CDR3 sequences; more than 12% of them occurred a single time. The ten largest account for 13% of the sample. Material: blood. These receptors originate from a woman aged 40-49 years with Graves' hyperthyroidism that later progressed to Graves' ophthalmopathy.

This clonotype was observed many times. This chain connects TRBV7-9 to TRBJ2-3; D remains unclear. Germline CDR1 SEHNR, CDR2 FQNEAQ (reference sequence). V was clipped by 3 bases and J by 3 bases, with 10 bases between them. The CDR3 is 14 amino acids. The CDR3 DNA reads as TGTGCCAGCAGCTTTGTGGGCCGGACAGATACGCAGTATTTT. The encoded protein is CASSFVGRTDTQYF.

This clonotype was picked up many times. The genes are TRBV29-1 and TRBJ2-6; D is uncertain. The V gene's germline CDR1 is SQVTM and CDR2 ANQGSEA. The CDR3 runs 13 residues. V was cut by 6 bases and J by 0 bases, with 6 bases left in between. The CDR3 nucleotides are TGCAGCGTGGGGTCCTCTGGGGCCAACGTCCTGACTTTC. It yields the protein CSVGSSGANVLTF. The full variable domain, in which reference TRBV29-1 and TRBJ2-6 provide the parts outside the CDR3, is SAVISQKPSRDICQRGTSLTIQCQVDSQVTMMFWYRQQPGQSLTLIATANQGSEATYESGFVIDKFPISRPNLTFSTLTVSNMSPEDSSIYLCSVGSSGANVLTFGAGSRLTVL.

With respect to this clonotype: This could be a read error, since a much larger clone is one nucleotide away. V gene TRBV5-5 combines with J gene TRBJ2-7; tentative D call: TRBD2 (6 bases). V gave up 4 bases and J gave up 0 bases, with 23 bases separating them. CDR1 is SGHKS, CDR2 YYEKEE, per germline (reference sequence). This CDR3 is 18 amino acids long. The CDR3 DNA reads TGTGCCAGCAGCCACTCCGTCATAGCGCGGGGCGGCTCCTACGAGCAGTACTTC. It is translated as CASSHSVIARGGSYEQYF.

Of note for this clonotype: The CDR3 end shows no conserved phenylalanine or tryptophan, and so a read error is likely. The chain is built from TRBV7-3 and TRBJ2-5, with 7 bases fitting TRBD1. V trimming: 5 bases; J trimming: 1 base; junction bases outside the gene matches: 7. The CDR3 loop spans 15 amino acids. CDR1 and CDR2 from the germline V gene are SGHTA and FQGTGA. The CDR3 is CASSALTGTQETQYS. For the CDR3, the DNA is TGTGCCAGCAGCGCCTTGACAGGGACCCAAGAGACCCAGTACTCC.

This clonotype was counted ten times or more. The rearrangement links TRBV12-3 or TRBV12-4 to TRBJ2-2; D gene uncertain. The length of the CDR3 is 11 residues. V was cut by 3 bases and J by 9 bases, with 5 bases left in between. CDR3 sequence reads: CASSFRRELFF. The CDR3 DNA follows: TGTGCCAGCAGTTTTCGCCGGGAGCTGTTTTTT.

This clonotype was seen at least ten times. The chain employs TRBV4-1 and TRBJ1-5; D ambiguous. Germline CDR1 is MGHRA and CDR2 is YSYEKL. Trimming stripped 1 base from V and 3 bases from J, with 13 bases between. The CDR3 runs 16 residues. The CDR3 protein is CASSQGYEGYNQPQHF. The CDR3 coding sequence is TGCGCCAGCAGCCAAGGGTATGAGGGCTACAATCAGCCCCAGCATTTT.

This clonotype came up many times. The CDR3 sequence is CASSKGGGSTDTQYF. DNA for the CDR3: TGTGCCAGCAGCAAGGGGGGAGGTAGCACAGATACGCAGTATTTT. V and J are TRBV7-9 and TRBJ2-3, with D tentatively TRBD1 or TRBD2 (6 bases each). The CDR3 length is 15 residues. V lost 5 bases, J lost 0 bases, and 12 bases lay in between. Germline V gene data show CDR1 as SEHNR and CDR2 as FQNEAQ (reference sequence).

This clonotype was counted ten times or more. This chain uses TRBV18 with TRBJ2-3, with a possible D match to TRBD1 (6 bases). V dropped 4 bases and J dropped 2 bases, with 13 bases sitting between them. CDR3 length: 15 residues. The germline CDR1 and CDR2 sequences are KGHSH and LQKENI. The CDR3 DNA reads as TGTGCCAGCTCACGAATACAGGGATCCACAGATACGCAGTATTTT. Translation: CASSRIQGSTDTQYF.

In its sample, this clonotype was seen many times. The J gene is TRBJ2-1, the V gene TRBV9; TRBD2 matches at 12 bases. Trimming at V came to 2 bases and at J to 9 bases, leaving 6 bases not matched to a gene. The CDR3 spans 15 residues. Germline V gene data show CDR1 as SGDLS and CDR2 as YYNGEE. The CDR3 sequence is CASSVLAGGRFEQFF. The CDR3 bases are TGTGCCAGCAGCGTCCTAGCGGGAGGGCGGTTTGAGCAGTTCTTC.